This T cell receptor beta chain was retrieved from a study of T cell repertoires in aging, cancer and after chemotherapy (dated by TCRdb to the late 2010s). With respect to the entire study: Donors were distributed across six age groups ranging from 30 or younger to 70 or older, with at least three individuals included per group. Control TCR repertoires from healthy donors were recorded over several months to years, and clear clonal overlap was observed across re-sampling. In total, the full dataset held about 8.8 million TCR reads. Peripheral blood TCR beta repertoires from healthy donors and cancer patients were profiled to examine immunoaging and T cell reconstitution after chemotherapy. A cohort of 220 or so cancer patients (about 94 with hematological and around 130 with solid cancers) was assembled, and about 95 healthy donors were included as a reference group. Overall study results and their limits: Compared with age-matched healthy donors, untreated patients with either hematological or solid cancers had significantly lower TCR diversity in the blood along with higher clonality. It was noted by the authors that conclusions about immunological memory after chemotherapy cannot be drawn from the repertoire data. In healthy donors, the decline in TCR diversity with age was mainly explained by loss of richness, whereas in cancer patients loss of evenness was also found to contribute. In both cancer cohorts, median generation probability rose over the chemotherapy interval, which suggests that the repertoire was reconstituted through rebound thymic output.

TCR beta rearrangements were amplified from genomic DNA isolated from peripheral blood, not from sorted cells or RNA. This clonotype appeared a few times. The clone's antigen remains unknown. Within one base of it there is no much larger clone, and no base qualities were kept. Rearranged TRB sequences spanning V, D and J segments were amplified in a multiplex touch-down PCR with a mixed TRB-A/B primer pool. Two consecutive PCR reactions with Phusion HS II polymerase added Illumina adapters and sample indices to the amplicons. Amplicons were gel-purified with the NucleoSpin Gel and PCR Clean-up kit, then checked with Qubit and an Agilent 2100 Bioanalyzer. Sequencing of the libraries was done on an Illumina MiSeq with paired-end, single-indexed 600-cycle runs. The study's own analysis went as follows. TRB sequences were processed with MiXCR versions 2.12 and 3.0.5. A clone was defined as each unique CDR3 nucleotide sequence, and only productive sequences supported by at least two reads were kept. Shannon diversity, evenness, clonality (one minus evenness), and alpha-parameterized diversity profiles from alpha 0 to 5 were included as repertoire metrics. Generation probabilities of clones in paired pre- and post-chemotherapy samples were computed with the IGoR algorithm. Through fastp at Q25 and MiXCR, TCRdb rebuilt clones from the public reads, retaining in-frame beta chains. Merged by CDR3 protein, the rows form single entries marked with the most common genes and DNA. The V and J calls follow TCRdb's processing rather than the paper's. This sample lists 9,500 to 13,000 distinct CDR3 sequences; over 30% were detected once. The ten largest clones add up to approximately 8.2% of the sample.

Taken from the germline V gene, the CDR1 and CDR2 loops are MNHEY and SVGEGT. Clipping removes 5 bases from V and 1 base from J, with 10 as the unmatched junction base count. From its cysteine to its phenylalanine, the CDR3 spans 18 amino acids. Only the CDR3 part of the read is kept: 54 bases, read in frame from the first base. Sequenced input: blood. The TCR sequence derives from a human donor in good health. The chain links TRBV6-2 or TRBV6-3 with TRBJ2-2; 10 bases in the junction line up with TRBD2. The sequence in DNA is TGTGCCAGCAGTGATCCGGGACTAGCGACTATGAACACCGGGGAGCTGTTTTTT. This is translated as CASSDPGLATMNTGELFF.